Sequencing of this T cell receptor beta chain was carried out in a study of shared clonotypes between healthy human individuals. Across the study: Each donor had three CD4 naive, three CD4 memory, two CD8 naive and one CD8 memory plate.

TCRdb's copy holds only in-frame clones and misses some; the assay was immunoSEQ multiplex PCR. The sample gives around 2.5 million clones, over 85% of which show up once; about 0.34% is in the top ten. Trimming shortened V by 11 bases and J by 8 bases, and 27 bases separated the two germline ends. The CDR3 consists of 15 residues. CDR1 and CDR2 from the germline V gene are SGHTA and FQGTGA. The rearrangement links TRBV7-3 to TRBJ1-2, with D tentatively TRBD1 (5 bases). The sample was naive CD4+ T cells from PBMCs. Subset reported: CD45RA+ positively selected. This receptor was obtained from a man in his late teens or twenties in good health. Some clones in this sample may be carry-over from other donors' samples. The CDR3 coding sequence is TGTGCCGTAAGCCTGTGGGGCGCCGGCAGGTACGGCTACACCTTC. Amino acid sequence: CAVSLWGAGRYGYTF.